Reported below is one TCR beta chain. What it binds is unknown. Investigators took roughly 10 milliliters of peripheral blood from every donor. No fewer than 6 million PBMCs went into each sample. The record originates from a study of blood T cells in healthy people across ages. General study findings and limits: Per million T cells, TCR beta diversity dropped roughly linearly as age increased. Total diversity from one million sequenced T cells was likely underestimated.

This CDR3 has 15 amino acids. CDR1 and CDR2 from the germline V gene are MGHDK and SYGVNS. The V end was cut by 7 bases, the J end by 0 bases, with 15 bases between. PCR was performed a second time for roughly 7 to 12 cycles using a sample-barcoded 5' primer and a J-beta primer mix. A single record per CDR3 protein comes from TCRdb applying MiXCR to the 5' RACE reads. The sample includes under 1 million distinct CDR3 sequences, roughly 44% seen only once; the top ten take around 18%. This receptor was taken from a man aged 55 to 70 in good health. This rearrangement joins TRBV25-1 to TRBJ1-1, with D perhaps TRBD1 (6 bases). What was sequenced was blood. CDR3 DNA: TGTGCCAGCACCCGGGCCCAGGGGCTGAACACTGAAGCTTTCTTT. It yields the protein CASTRAQGLNTEAFF.